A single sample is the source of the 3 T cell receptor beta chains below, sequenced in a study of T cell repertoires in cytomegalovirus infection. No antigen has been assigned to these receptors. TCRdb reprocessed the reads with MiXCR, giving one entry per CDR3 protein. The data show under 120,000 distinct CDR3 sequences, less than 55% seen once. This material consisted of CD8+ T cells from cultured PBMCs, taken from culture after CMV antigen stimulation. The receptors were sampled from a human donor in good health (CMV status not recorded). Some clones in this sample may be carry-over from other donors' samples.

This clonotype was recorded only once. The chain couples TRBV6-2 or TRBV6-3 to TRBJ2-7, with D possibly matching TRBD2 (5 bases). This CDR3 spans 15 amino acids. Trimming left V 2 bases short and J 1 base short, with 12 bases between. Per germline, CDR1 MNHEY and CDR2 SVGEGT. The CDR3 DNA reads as TGTGCCAGCAGTTACATGTCGGACTTATCCTACGAGCAGTACTTC. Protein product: CASSYMSDLSYEQYF.

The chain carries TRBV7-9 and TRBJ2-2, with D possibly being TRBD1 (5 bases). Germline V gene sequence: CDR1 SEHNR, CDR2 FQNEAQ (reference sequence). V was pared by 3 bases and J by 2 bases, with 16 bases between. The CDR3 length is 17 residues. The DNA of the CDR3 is TGTGCCAGCAGCTTCTCAACCCGGACACCTAACACCGGGGAGCTGTTTTTT. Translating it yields CASSFSTRTPNTGELFF.

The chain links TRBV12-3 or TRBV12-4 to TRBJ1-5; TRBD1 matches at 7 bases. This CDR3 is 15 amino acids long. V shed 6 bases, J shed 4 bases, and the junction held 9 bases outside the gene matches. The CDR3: CASRKKGGWNQPQHF. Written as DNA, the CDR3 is TGTGCCAGCAGAAAGAAAGGGGGCTGGAATCAGCCCCAGCATTTT.